Below are 15 T cell receptor beta chains sequenced from a single sample in a study of shared clonotypes between healthy human individuals. Using immunoSEQ multiplex PCR, the repertoire was profiled, and TCRdb retains in-frame clones only, with some absent. The sample lists some 1,600,000 clones; 95% to 99% were seen once. Material: naive CD4+ T cells sorted from blood. Specified subset: CD45RA+ positively selected. The receptors come from a man aged 25-45 years in good health.

This chain joins TRBV2 and TRBJ2-3, with D perhaps TRBD1 (5 bases). Germline V CDR1 and CDR2: SNHLY, FYNNEI. This CDR3 is 15 amino acids long. The V and J ends lost 4 bases and 1 base respectively, with 12 bases between them. The CDR3 region has the DNA TGTGCCAGCAGTGTTGTGGTCAGGGGCACAGATACGCAGTATTTT. Encoded protein: CASSVVVRGTDTQYF. Full variable domain (remainder filled in from reference TRBV2 and TRBJ2-3): EPEVTQTPSHQVTQMGQEVILRCVPISNHLYFYWYRQILGQKVEFLVSFYNNEISEKSEIFDDQFSVERPDGSNFTLKIRSTKLEDSAMYFCASSVVVRGTDTQYFGPGTRLTVL.

This clone was observed once. Additional DNA sequences in this sample encode the identical CDR3. The CDR3 DNA follows: TGTGCCAGCAGCCTAAGCTACGAGCAGTACTTC. This encodes CASSLSYEQYF. This chain connects TRBV7-2 to TRBJ2-7; D call uncertain. Per the germline V gene, CDR1 is SGHTA and CDR2 is FQGNSA. V lost 5 bases and J 3 bases, leaving 5 bases between the germline ends. This CDR3 is built from 11 residues.

The chain recombines TRBV19 with TRBJ2-1, with TRBD1 matching 8 bases. Trimming at V came to 7 bases and at J to 8 bases, leaving 7 bases not matched to a gene. CDR1 LNHDA and CDR2 SQIVND come from the germline V gene (reference sequence). This CDR3 spans 13 amino acids. CDR3 DNA: TGTGCCAGTATGGTACAGGGGGGCGATGAGCAGTTCTTC. Its translation: CASMVQGGDEQFF.

The genes are TRBV7-2 and TRBJ2-2; 10 positions match TRBD2. After removal of 5 bases from V and 0 bases from J, the junction contained 9 bases not matched to a gene. The germline V gene encodes CDR1 SGHTA and CDR2 FQGNSA. CDR3 length: 18 amino acids. CDR3 region: CASSQSLAGAANTGELFF. The CDR3, as DNA: TGTGCCAGCAGCCAGAGCCTAGCGGGGGCAGCGAACACCGGGGAGCTGTTTTTT.

The genes are TRBV18 and TRBJ2-3, with 7 bases identical to TRBD2. CDR3 length: 14 amino acids. J gave up 6 bases and V 3 bases, and 6 bases lay outside the gene matches. Germline V gene sequence: CDR1 KGHSH, CDR2 LQKENI. The CDR3 DNA reads TGTGCCAGCTCACCGCGGGGAGGGGTCGATACGCAGTATTTT. Its translation is CASSPRGGVDTQYF.

The chain links TRBV5-1 to TRBJ2-1; D is undetermined. Trimming removed 5 bases at V and 9 bases at J, with 15 bases between. Per the germline V gene, CDR1 is SGHRS and CDR2 is YFSETQ. This CDR3 contains 13 residues. CDR3 nucleotide sequence: TGCGCCAGCAGACTGAGCGCAAGTAGTGAGCAGTTCTTC. As protein: CASRLSASSEQFF.

The genes are TRBV5-1 and TRBJ1-1; 9 bases fit TRBD1. Germline V gene sequence: CDR1 SGHRS, CDR2 YFSETQ. The CDR3 consists of 16 residues. The V segment lost 0 bases and the J segment 6 bases; nucleotides outside the gene matches: 9. The CDR3 DNA reads TGCGCCAGCAGCTTGGCCAAGGGACAGGGTACAGCTGAAGCTTTCTTT. Its protein is CASSLAKGQGTAEAFF.

The V and J genes are TRBV10-3 and TRBJ2-1; D possibly matches TRBD1 or TRBD2 (6 bases each). CDR1 is ENHRY, CDR2 SYGVKD, per germline. Trimming took off 3 bases at V and 5 bases at J, with 14 bases between the two ends. CDR3 length: 15 amino acids. CDR3 in amino acids: CAISDVRGLNNEQFF. The DNA for the CDR3 is TGTGCCATCAGTGATGTACGGGGGCTGAACAATGAGCAGTTCTTC.

This chain uses TRBV6-6 with TRBJ2-1; 7 bases match TRBD2. The germline V gene has CDR1 MNHNY and CDR2 SVGAGI (reference sequence). CDR3 length: 15 amino acids. Germline trimming cut 6 bases from V and 2 bases from J; bases unmatched to any gene: 7. The CDR3 reads CASRTSGLAYNEQFF. The CDR3, as DNA: TGTGCCAGCAGAACCAGCGGACTAGCCTACAATGAGCAGTTCTTC.

The V gene is TRBV5-4, the J gene TRBJ2-2, with D tentatively TRBD2 (5 bases). Deletions cut 4 bases from V and 7 bases from J, with 23 bases between. The length of the CDR3 is 17 residues. Germline V gives CDR1 SGHNT, CDR2 YYREEE (reference sequence). In DNA form, the CDR3 reads TGTGCCAGCAGCCCCACTGGAGGAGGTCTCGGTGGCGGGGAGCTGTTTTTT. This sequence encodes CASSPTGGGLGGGELFF.

This chain uses TRBV5-1 with TRBJ2-3; D is unresolved. Germline CDR1 SGHRS, CDR2 YFSETQ. The CDR3 has 14 amino acids. Trimming removed 4 bases at V and 4 bases at J, with 13 bases between. CDR3 sequence (DNA): TGCGCCAGCAGCCTCTCCCTGATATCAGATACGCAGTATTTT. It encodes CASSLSLISDTQYF.

CDR3 nucleotides: TGTGCCAGCAGCCAAGATTCGTCCGGGACCCAAGAGACCCAGTACTTC. Its protein is CASSQDSSGTQETQYF. This chain joins TRBV4-2 and TRBJ2-5; D is possibly TRBD1 or TRBD2 (5 bases each). The CDR3 has 16 amino acids. V lost 0 bases, J lost 1 base, and 12 bases lay in between. The germline V gene encodes CDR1 LGHNA and CDR2 YNFKEQ.

The rearrangement links TRBV9 to TRBJ2-7, with 7 bases aligning to TRBD1. The length of the CDR3 is 13 residues. Germline values: CDR1 SGDLS, CDR2 YYNGEE. V dropped 5 bases and J dropped 4; count of bases not matched to a gene: 6. Written as DNA, the CDR3 is TGTGCCAGCAGTCGGGACAGCAAATACGAGCAGTACTTC. Amino acids: CASSRDSKYEQYF.

This chain connects TRBV27 to TRBJ2-3; D is perhaps TRBD2 (7 bases). V was trimmed by 7 bases and J by 4 bases, leaving 18 bases between them. This CDR3 contains 15 residues. Germline lookup yields CDR1 MNHEY and CDR2 SMNVEV (reference sequence). In DNA, the CDR3 is TGTGCCAGCACCTTCCCCCGGGGGGCGGCAGATACGCAGTATTTT. Its translation: CASTFPRGAADTQYF.

The chain is built from TRBV5-6 and TRBJ1-3; a possible D gene is TRBD1 (6 bases). The CDR3 is 18 amino acids. V gave up 4 bases and J gave up 4 bases, with 24 bases separating them. Germline CDR1 SGHDT, CDR2 YYEEEE. This CDR3 is CASSGRAWTVPGGNTIYF. CDR3 nucleotide sequence: TGTGCCAGCAGCGGAAGGGCATGGACAGTTCCGGGAGGAAACACCATATATTTT.